The TCR beta chain described here comes from a study of blood T cell repertoires in COVID-19 (dated by TCRdb to the early 2020s). With regard to the full study: Collaborator samples came from the United States, Italy and Spain and covered acute and convalescent phases of COVID-19. The prospective study material was composed of cDNA or gDNA derived from T cells, B-cell-depleted T cells, or PBMCs. Deeply sampled blood TCRbeta repertoires from subjects exposed to, actively infected with, or recovered from COVID-19 were included in the dataset. The repertoires were released in a freely available public database intended as a resource for research on the immune response to SARS-CoV-2. The samples were drawn from two sources: the first 160 participants of the ongoing ImmuneRACE study, and about 1,300 subjects contributed by 6 global collaborators. Sample metadata almost always included a de-identified subject ID, COVID-19 status, age in years and sex. Where available, HLA class I and class II types were obtained from metadata supplied by the sample provider rather than from assay-based typing.

Each collaborating institution followed its own protocols to collect whole blood in K2EDTA tubes. For TCRbeta analysis, collaborator samples were shipped as frozen whole blood, as isolated PBMCs, or as DNA extracted from either sample type. What the research found in general, with its limitations: The quantity of clinical and demographic metadata differed by source and by participant and was supplied without curation.

TCRbeta CDR3 regions were amplified from genomic DNA by means of the immunoSEQ Assay, a bias-controlled multiplex PCR. Per the authors' processing: The number of nucleated cells in each sample was estimated by amplification of reference gene primers within the assay. Sequence reads were collapsed and filtered to measure the absolute abundance of every unique TCRbeta CDR3 rearrangement. For each sample, productive Simpson clonality was calculated by taking the square root of Simpson's diversity index across productive rearrangements. TCRdb mirrors the immuneACCESS table, restricted to in-frame sequences. Some clones are absent from its copies; in checked studies, under half trace to an unresolved V gene, and the reason for the others is unknown. That table gives V, J and clone size, and the DNA gave D and trimming. This sample comprises some 110,000 clones, more than 75% of them detected only once. Approximately 5% of the sample is in the top ten clones.

From its cysteine to its phenylalanine, the CDR3 spans 15 amino acids. Only the CDR3 DNA stays, 45 bases, in frame from base 1. After removal of 4 bases from V and 8 bases from J, the junction retains 5 bases not matched to a gene. The germline V gene provides CDR1 MGHRA and CDR2 YSYEKL. Turning to this clone: The target of this receptor is not known. No much larger clone exists at a distance of one base, and base qualities are not known.

This clonotype was sampled from a human donor in a cohort sampled during active COVID-19. The sequenced material came from peripheral blood. The chain is encoded by TRBV4-1 joined to TRBJ2-1; 13 bases in between match TRBD2. DNA sequence: TGCGCCAGCAGCCCAGGACTAGCGGGAGTGGATGAGCAGTTCTTC. The encoded protein is CASSPGLAGVDEQFF.